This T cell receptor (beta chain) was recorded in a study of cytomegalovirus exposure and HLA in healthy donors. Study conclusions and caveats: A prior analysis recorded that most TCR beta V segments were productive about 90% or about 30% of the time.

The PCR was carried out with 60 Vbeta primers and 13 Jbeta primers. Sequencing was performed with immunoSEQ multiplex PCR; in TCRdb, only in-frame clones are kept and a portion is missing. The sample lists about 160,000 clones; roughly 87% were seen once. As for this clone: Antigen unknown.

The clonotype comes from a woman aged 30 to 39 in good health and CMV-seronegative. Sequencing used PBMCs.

The CDR3 reads CASRGGQLSYEQYF. The CDR3 coding sequence is TGTGCCAGCAGGGGGGGACAGCTCTCCTACGAGCAGTACTTC. The chain combines TRBV6-1 with TRBJ2-7; tentative D call: TRBD1 (7 bases). This CDR3 region has 14 residues. Per germline, CDR1 MNHNS and CDR2 SASEGT. Trimming removed 6 bases at V and 0 bases at J, with 12 bases between.